A single sample is the source of the 11 T cell receptor beta chains below, sequenced in a study of blood T cell repertoires in COVID-19. Assay: immunoSEQ multiplex PCR; the TCRdb copy retains only in-frame clones and omits some. Here the sample spans roughly 200,000 clones, about four fifths being singletons. The sample consisted of peripheral blood. These receptors were obtained from a man aged 50 or older with active or convalescent COVID-19.

The CDR3 spells CASSWGGGELFF. The DNA for the CDR3 is TGTGCCAGCAGTTGGGGCGGAGGGGAGCTGTTTTTT. The V call is TRBV27, the J call TRBJ2-2; possible D gene TRBD1, 5 bases. The CDR3 sequence is 12 residues long. Germline V gives CDR1 MNHEY, CDR2 SMNVEV (reference sequence). Deletions cut 4 bases from V and 8 bases from J, with 8 bases between.

The chain combines TRBV23-1 with TRBJ1-5; 7 nucleotides line up with TRBD1. TRBV23-1 is noted as an ORF with a role that remains uncertain. CDR3 length: 18 residues. Unmatched junction bases numbered 13, after V lost 2 bases and J lost 3 bases. CDR3 sequence reads: CASSQRGRGRENNQPQHF. The CDR3 DNA reads TGCGCCAGCAGTCAAAGGGGAAGGGGGCGCGAAAACAATCAGCCCCAGCATTTT.

This clone was counted once. The chain recombines TRBV5-1 with TRBJ2-1; TRBD1 might be the D (6 bases). CDR1 SGHRS and CDR2 YFSETQ come from the germline V gene. Deletions cut 5 bases from V and 1 base from J, with 10 bases between. This CDR3 region has 14 residues. CDR3 sequence: CASSSQGSYNEQFF. The CDR3 DNA reads TGCGCCAGCAGTTCCCAGGGGTCCTACAATGAGCAGTTCTTC.

V gene TRBV7-8 combines with J gene TRBJ1-1; maybe TRBD1 (5 bases). Looked up from germline, CDR1 is SGHVS and CDR2 is FQNEAQ. CDR3 size: 17 residues. V was pared by 2 bases and J by 1 base, with 17 bases between. The CDR3 spells CASSLTETAGENTEAFF. In DNA form, the CDR3 reads TGTGCCAGCAGCTTAACCGAGACAGCGGGGGAGAACACTGAAGCTTTCTTT.

Only one count was recorded for this clone. The rearrangement links TRBV6-4 to TRBJ2-5, with D uncertain. The CDR3 totals 17 residues. Germline CDR1 reads MRHNA; CDR2 reads SNTAGT. V was pared by 2 bases and J by 5 bases, with 21 bases between. The CDR3 DNA sequence: TGTGCCAGCAGTGACCCCCGGTCCCCATCTCAATCGGAGACCCAGTACTTC. This gives the protein CASSDPRSPSQSETQYF.

This clone turned up a few times. V is TRBV30 and J is TRBJ1-2; D might be TRBD1 (5 bases). The CDR3 spans 12 residues. The germline V and J ends were trimmed by 8 bases and 4 bases, with 14 bases remaining between them. The germline gives CDR1 GTSNPN, CDR2 SVGIG (reference sequence). The CDR3 is CAQERGGYGYTF. As DNA, the CDR3 is TGTGCCCAGGAGCGGGGCGGCTATGGCTACACCTTC. Looking up the rest from reference TRBV30 and TRBJ1-2 gives the full variable domain: SQTIHQWPATLVQPVGSPLSLECTVEGTSNPNLYWYRQAAGRGLQLLFYSVGIGQISSEVPQNLSASRPQDRQFILSSKKLLLSDSGFYLCAQERGGYGYTFGSGTRLTVV.

The rearrangement uses TRBV19 and TRBJ1-1; no clear D gene. V was cut by 4 bases and J by 1 base, with 10 bases left in between. The CDR3 is made up of 14 amino acids. Per the germline V gene, CDR1 is LNHDA and CDR2 is SQIVND (reference sequence). The CDR3 DNA reads TGTGCCAGTAGTACCCCTCACGGGAACACTGAAGCTTTCTTT. Its translation is CASSTPHGNTEAFF.

The V and J genes are TRBV6-5 and TRBJ2-3; 9 bases are a match to TRBD1. V was clipped by 2 bases and J by 4 bases; unmatched bases: 4. Germline lookup yields CDR1 MNHEY and CDR2 SVGAGI. This CDR3 has 15 amino acids. CDR3 protein: CASSYTGGRADTQYF. In DNA, the CDR3 is TGTGCCAGCAGTTACACAGGGGGCCGGGCAGATACGCAGTATTTT.

This clone was detected only once. This chain uses TRBV19 with TRBJ2-2; 8 positions match TRBD1. There are 16 residues in the CDR3. Per germline, CDR1 LNHDA and CDR2 SQIVND (reference sequence). The J segment lost 4 bases and the V segment lost 6 bases, leaving 10 bases of the junction unmatched. The CDR3 DNA follows: TGTGCCAGTAGCCCTGGACAGGGCTGGGGCACCGGGGAGCTGTTTTTT. As protein: CASSPGQGWGTGELFF.

This clone was observed a few times. V is TRBV4-1 and J is TRBJ2-7; TRBD2 matches at 13 bases. V lost 4 bases to trimming and J lost 4 bases; unmatched junction nucleotides: 10. Germline lookup yields CDR1 MGHRA and CDR2 YSYEKL. The CDR3 sequence is 17 residues long. The CDR3 protein is CASSPYTGTSGAYEQYF. The CDR3 bases are TGCGCCAGCAGCCCCTATACCGGGACTAGCGGGGCATACGAGCAGTACTTC.

The J gene is TRBJ2-7, the V gene TRBV30; weak D call: TRBD1 (5 bases). The CDR3 contains 12 residues. Germline V lookup: CDR1 GTSNPN, CDR2 SVGIG (reference sequence). Trimming shortened V by 6 bases and J by 0 bases, and 9 bases separated the two germline ends. This chain's CDR3 is CACGRVSYEQYF. DNA of the CDR3: TGTGCCTGCGGCAGGGTCTCCTACGAGCAGTACTTC.